This T cell receptor beta chain was observed in a study of T cell repertoires in cytomegalovirus infection. Study-level information: Used in the study were CMV epitopes, some recently identified and HLA-C-restricted, others well-studied and HLA-B-restricted. It was the public TCR beta signatures that indicated both CMV infection and matching HLA type. Study results and caveats: What dominated the ex vivo response were HLA-C-restricted CMV-specific TCR beta clonotypes. Cumulative public TCR beta family frequency identified carriers of CMV plus the relevant HLA.

Notes on this clonotype: Antigen unknown.

There are 15 residues in the CDR3. Trimming took 3 bases from V and 1 from J, leaving 14 bases between them. The germline gives CDR1 SQVTM, CDR2 ANQGSEA. TCRdb recomputed calls from the reads with MiXCR, one row per CDR3 protein. The sample lists around 78,000 distinct CDR3 sequences, approximately 39% occurring once. The material sequenced was CD8+ T cells from cultured PBMCs, taken from culture after CMV antigen stimulation. The clonotype comes from a human donor in good health (CMV status not recorded). Some clones in this sample may be carry-over from other donors' samples. The chain recombines TRBV29-1 with TRBJ2-3, with D possibly TRBD1 on 5 matching bases. For the CDR3, the DNA is TGCAGCGTTGAGGGGCGCGACTTACGCACAGATACGCAGTATTTT. It specifies CSVEGRDLRTDTQYF.